This TCR beta chain came from a study of blood T cell repertoires in COVID-19. Study overall: COVID-19 samples collected from the United States, Italy and Spain covered acute and convalescent phases. Sources were T cells, B-cell-depleted T cells, or PBMCs; the material itself was cDNA or gDNA.

Per the original methods: How many nucleated cells were present was estimated from reference gene primer amplification. Sequenced by immunoSEQ multiplex PCR; TCRdb stores in-frame clones only, minus some. V and J calls and clone size are copied from that table; D and trimming were computed from the DNA. The data contain 100,000 to 120,000 clones, around 74% of them singletons. The TCR comes from a woman aged 55 to 70 with acute or convalescent COVID-19. The sample was peripheral blood.

CDR3 in amino acids: CASSSANNEKLFF. The DNA for the CDR3 is TGTGCCAGCAGTTCAGCCAATAATGAAAAACTGTTTTTT. The V call is TRBV12-3 or TRBV12-4, the J call TRBJ1-4; D not certain. Trimming removed 4 bases from V and 4 bases from J, with 7 bases in between. CDR3 length: 13 amino acids.